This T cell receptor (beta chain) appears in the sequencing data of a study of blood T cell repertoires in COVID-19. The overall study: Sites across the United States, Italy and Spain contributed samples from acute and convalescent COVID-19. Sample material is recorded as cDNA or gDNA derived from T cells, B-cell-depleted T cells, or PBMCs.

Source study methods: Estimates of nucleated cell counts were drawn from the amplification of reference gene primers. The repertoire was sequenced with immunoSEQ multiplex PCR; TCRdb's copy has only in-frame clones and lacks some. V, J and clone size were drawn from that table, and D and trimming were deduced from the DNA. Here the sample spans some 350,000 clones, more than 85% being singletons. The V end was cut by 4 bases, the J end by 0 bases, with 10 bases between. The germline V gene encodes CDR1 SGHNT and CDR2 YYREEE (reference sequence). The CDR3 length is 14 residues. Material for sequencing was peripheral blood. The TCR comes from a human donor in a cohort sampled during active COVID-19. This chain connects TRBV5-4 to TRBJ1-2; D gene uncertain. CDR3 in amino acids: CASSRSSANYGYTF. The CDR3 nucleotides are TGTGCCAGCAGCCGATCGTCAGCTAACTATGGCTACACCTTC.